Listed below are T cell receptor beta chains from one sample, sequenced in a study of OX40 agonist ivuxolimab in advanced cancers. Assay used: immunoSEQ multiplex PCR; TCRdb lists only in-frame clones, some missing. The sample gives around 72,000 clones, roughly 89% of which show up once; roughly 10% is in the top ten. Sequenced material: CD4+ or CD8+ T cells sorted from blood, taken in a trial of the OX40 agonist ivuxolimab. Receptors were obtained from an adult with an advanced solid tumor such as melanoma, head and neck, liver or kidney cancer. Both conserved end residues are part of each CDR3. A D gene is named only where the DNA matches it firmly. Clone size is shown for a subset of rows, as once, few, many or a class of expanded clone.

v_gene	j_gene	abundance	len	d_gene	CDR3nt	CDR3aa
TRBV19	TRBJ1-1	.	13	TRBD1	TGTGCCAGTACCCGCTACAGGGGAGGTATTGCTTTCTTT	CASTRYRGGIAFF
TRBV5-1	TRBJ2-3	.	13	TRBD2	TGCGCCAGCAGCTTGGAGTCCGGGAGGGTCGGATATTTT	CASSLESGRVGYF
TRBV23-1	TRBJ2-3	.	14	TRBD1	TGCGCCAGCACACGGGACAGGGTGTCCGATACGCAGTATTTT	CASTRDRVSDTQYF
TRBV11-2	TRBJ2-7	.	14	.	TGTGCCAGCAGCTTAGATCTGGAAAACTACGAGCAGTACTTC	CASSLDLENYEQYF
TRBV19	TRBJ2-1	.	15	.	TGTGCCAGTAGGGAGCTGTGGGCCTCCGGGGATGAGCAGTTCTTC	CASRELWASGDEQFF
TRBV6-6	TRBJ2-7	.	12	.	TGTGCCACCTCCCGCCCGCCCTACGAGCAGTACTTC	CATSRPPYEQYF
TRBV10-3	TRBJ2-2	.	18	.	TGTGCCATCAGTGAGTCAGCGCAGGCCGACACCCCGGCCGGGGAGCTGTTTTTT	CAISESAQADTPAGELFF
TRBV2	TRBJ1-4	once	14	TRBD1	TGTGCCAGCAGGATACAGGGGGCGGGTGAAAAACTGTTTTTT	CASRIQGAGEKLFF
TRBV28	TRBJ1-5	few	14	TRBD1	TGTGCCAGCAATGGACAGGGGATCAATCAGCCCCAGCATTTT	CASNGQGINQPQHF
TRBV5-1	TRBJ2-7	few	16	TRBD1	TGCGCCAGCAGCTTGGGTGGGACAGGAGAGGCCTACGAGCAGTACTTC	CASSLGGTGEAYEQYF
TRBV7-8	TRBJ2-7	.	14	.	TGTGCCAGCAGCGATTTGTCGGGGGCCTACGAGCAGTACTTC	CASSDLSGAYEQYF
TRBV6-1	TRBJ2-5	.	11	.	TGTGCCAGCGGGAAAGTATTGACCCAGTACTTC	CASGKVLTQYF
TRBV11-1	TRBJ1-3	.	12	.	TGTGCCAGCAGCTTAATTGGATCCACCATATATTTT	CASSLIGSTIYF
TRBV11-2	TRBJ1-1	.	14	.	TGTGCCAGCAGCTTAGTGGGCGGGAACACTGAAGCTTTCTTT	CASSLVGGNTEAFF
TRBV27	TRBJ1-5	few	12	.	TGTGCCAGCAAGGGACAAGACCAGCCCCAGCATTTT	CASKGQDQPQHF
TRBV29-1	TRBJ2-7	.	15	.	TGCAGCGTTGAAGCAGTTGGATCCTTCTCCTACGAGCAGTACTTC	CSVEAVGSFSYEQYF
TRBV7-3	TRBJ2-1	.	15	TRBD2	TGTGCCAGCAGCCCTACTAGCGGGAATACCAATGAGCAGTTCTTC	CASSPTSGNTNEQFF
TRBV2	TRBJ2-4	.	13	TRBD2	TGTGCCAGCAGTGAAGAACTAGCGGGATCTCAGTACTTC	CASSEELAGSQYF
TRBV18	TRBJ1-3	.	15	.	TGTGCCAGCTCACTACAGGGTGCACCTGGAAACACCATATATTTT	CASSLQGAPGNTIYF
TRBV2	TRBJ2-4	few	15	.	TGTGCCAGCAGTCGTAGTCAGGGGACCGGGAACATTCAGTACTTC	CASSRSQGTGNIQYF
TRBV5-1	TRBJ1-5	.	17	.	TGCGCCAGCAGCTTGGGTCCAGGGAGATATAGCAATCAGCCCCAGCATTTT	CASSLGPGRYSNQPQHF
TRBV7-2	TRBJ2-7	.	18	.	TGTGCCAGCAGCCGAGGGTTGGGTCTAACAGCATCCTCCTACGAGCAGTACTTC	CASSRGLGLTASSYEQYF
TRBV5-4	TRBJ2-7	once	13	.	TGTGCCAGCAGCGCCCGCTCTGGTAACGAGCAGTACTTC	CASSARSGNEQYF
TRBV18	TRBJ2-2	.	19	.	TGTGCCAGCTCACCTCTAACCCCTGGATACAGGGCGAACACCGGGGAGCTGTTTTTT	CASSPLTPGYRANTGELFF
TRBV5-4	TRBJ2-3	once	14	.	TGTGCCAGCAGCTTGGGGCTCGGGCCAGATACGCAGTATTTT	CASSLGLGPDTQYF